This T cell receptor (beta chain) was sequenced during a study of preoperative IRX-2 immunotherapy in early breast cancer. V dropped 4 bases and J dropped 3 bases, with 17 bases sitting between them. Germline CDR1 and CDR2: SGHRS and YFSETQ. The CDR3 loop spans 15 amino acids. Noted treatment: preoperative locoregional IRX-2 cytokine immunotherapy. Samples came from a phase Ib trial of preoperative locoregional IRX-2 cytokine immunotherapy. Generated by immunoSEQ multiplex PCR, the TCRdb table keeps only in-frame clones and is missing some. The table lists around 43,000 clones, around three quarters of them singletons.

The sequencing used tumor tissue, collected after IRX-2 immunotherapy. This rearrangement joins TRBV5-1 to TRBJ2-7, with D perhaps TRBD1 (6 bases). This TCR derives from a human donor with breast cancer. The CDR3 region has the DNA TGCGCCAGCAGCACCCAACCGGGACAAGACTACGAGCAGTACTTC. It translates to CASSTQPGQDYEQYF.